This TCR beta chain is from a study of T cells in Graves' hyperthyroidism and ophthalmopathy. Germline values: CDR1 MNHEY, CDR2 SVGAGI. CDR3 length: 14 amino acids. The ends were cut back, 0 bases at V and 5 bases at J, with 11 bases in the middle. PBMCs came from 9 to 10 ml fresh peripheral blood. In this sample, this clonotype turned up many times. It was RNA transcripts that yielded the amplified TCR beta CDR3 regions. Initially, a first-round RT-PCR of the TCR CDR3 employed the HTBI primer set. One entry per CDR3 protein results from TCRdb running MiXCR on the multiplex PCR reads. The sample lists 530,000 or so distinct CDR3 sequences; around a quarter were seen once.

The chain employs TRBV6-5 and TRBJ2-7; D perhaps matches TRBD1 (5 bases). The TCR was taken from a woman aged 25 to 39 with Graves' ophthalmopathy. Sequenced input: blood. CDR3 amino acids: CASSYSKGNHEQYF. DNA of the CDR3: TGTGCCAGCAGTTACTCAAAGGGGAACCACGAGCAGTACTTC.